The following is a T cell receptor (beta chain) sequence with its context. This receptor's antigen is unknown. Base qualities are not at hand, and no much larger clone is one base apart. CDR1 and CDR2, looked up from the germline V gene, are SGHTA and FQGTGA. V trim: 2 bases; J trim: 3 bases; unmatched bases: 5. There are 15 amino acids in the CDR3, from cysteine to phenylalanine inclusive. The sequence is cut down to CDR3 DNA, 45 bases in frame from base 1. These data belong to a study of blood T cell repertoires in COVID-19 (dated by TCRdb to the early 2020s). Regarding the study in general: Samples from collaborators originated in the United States, Italy and Spain and spanned both the acute and convalescent phases of COVID-19. Where available, HLA class I and class II types were obtained from metadata supplied by the sample provider rather than from assay-based typing. The dataset comprised deeply sampled blood TCRbeta repertoires from subjects exposed to, actively infected with, or recovered from COVID-19. Samples came from the ongoing ImmuneRACE study (first 160 participants) plus 1,254 subjects from 6 global collaborators. A freely available public database, intended as a resource for researchers studying the immune response to SARS-CoV-2, is where the repertoires were released. The material from the prospective study consisted of cDNA or gDNA derived from T cells, B-cell-depleted T cells, or PBMCs. The sample metadata nearly always contained a de-identified subject ID, COVID-19 status, age in years and sex. Study-wide conclusions, independent of this receptor: Clinical and demographic metadata were provided uncurated, with the amount varying by source and participant.

The collaborating institutions used their own protocols to collect whole blood in K2EDTA tubes. For TCRbeta analysis, collaborator samples were shipped as frozen whole blood, as isolated PBMCs, or as DNA extracted from either sample type. The immunoSEQ Assay, a bias-controlled multiplex PCR, was used to amplify TCRbeta CDR3 regions from genomic DNA. Per the source publication's procedure: Nucleated cell counts per sample were estimated from amplification of reference gene primers within the assay. To quantify the absolute abundance of each unique TCRbeta CDR3 rearrangement, sequence reads were collapsed and filtered. For each sample, productive Simpson clonality was calculated as the square root of Simpson's diversity index over productive rearrangements. TCRdb provides this immuneACCESS table in a form limited to in-frame rearrangements. Some clones are lacking; in checked studies, under half of them reflect an unresolved V gene, and why the rest are absent is not known. V, J and clone size reflect that table, while D and trimming were determined from the DNA. In all, the sample holds tens of thousands of clones, and under 95% of those were seen once. The ten largest make up around 2.3% of the sample.

The TCR comes from a human donor with active COVID-19. The donor label of this sample is uncertain. The rearranged segments are TRBV7-3 and TRBJ2-5; 8 bases in between match TRBD2. The sequencing input was peripheral blood. The CDR3 has the sequence CASSLGGGPEETQYF. The nucleotide sequence reads as follows: TGTGCCAGCAGCTTAGGCGGGGGGCCGGAAGAGACCCAGTACTTC.